This T cell receptor beta chain was captured by sequencing in a study of Ad26.COV2.S vaccination and SARS-CoV-2 variants. The wider study: Each vaccinee took Ad26.COV2.S intramuscularly, once or twice 56 days apart. General study results and limits: Placebo recipients had lower spike-specific TCR breadth than vaccine recipients. Vaccine and placebo recipients had similar non-spike TCR breadth.

The assay was immunoSEQ multiplex PCR, and TCRdb's table has in-frame clones only and misses some. The sample lists some 420,000 clones; 70% to 90% were seen once. About this clone: The antigen remains unidentified.

Indicated treatment: around 19 received Ad26.COV2.S at low or high dose, single or two shots; roughly five received placebo; per-sample allocation not given. Samples came from day 63 after the first vaccine or placebo injection. V was shortened by 6 bases and J by 2 bases, with 14 bases between the two germline ends. Germline V gene data show CDR1 as MGHRA and CDR2 as YSYEKL. The CDR3 has 15 residues. The sequence was obtained from a person between 18 and 65 years old who received the Ad26.COV2.S COVID-19 vaccine or a placebo. Sequenced here: peripheral blood, sampled in a trial of Ad26.COV2.S vaccine versus placebo. The chain couples TRBV4-1 to TRBJ2-1, with D possibly TRBD1 on 6 matching bases. The DNA of the CDR3 is TGCGCCAGCAGAGAAAGGACAGCCCCCTACAATGAGCAGTTCTTC. This gives the protein CASRERTAPYNEQFF.